This T cell receptor (beta chain) was obtained from a study of tumor and adjacent non-tumor tissue in lung cancer. Turning to the study itself: The cohort had around twelve adenocarcinoma, a couple of squamous cell and 1 small cell patients.

Three rounds of nested PCR, following a modified ARM-PCR protocol, produced the TCRbeta library. TCRdb ran MiXCR on the multiplex PCR reads and lists one entry per CDR3 protein. The sample yields over 110,000 distinct CDR3 sequences, roughly 66% seen once. Study-wide results and limits: Tumor repertoires had a smaller top 100 clone share than normal lung. TCR diversity was significantly greater in tumor than normal lung tissue. Patients with more diverse tumor TCRs had worse survival.

The CDR3 has 12 amino acids. Looked up from germline, CDR1 is DFQATT and CDR2 is SNEGSKA (reference sequence). Trimming pared 2 bases from V and 4 bases from J, leaving 3 bases between. The template was RNA from unsorted bulk tissue. This clonotype was recorded many times. Its antigen is unknown. The sequence came from a man aged 60 to 75 with small cell lung cancer. V usage is TRBV20-1 and J usage is TRBJ2-6; D is unresolved. The sequencing sample was made of lung tumor tissue. The CDR3 nucleotides read TGCAGTGCTAGATCCGGGGCCAACGTCCTGACTTTC. This sequence encodes CSARSGANVLTF.